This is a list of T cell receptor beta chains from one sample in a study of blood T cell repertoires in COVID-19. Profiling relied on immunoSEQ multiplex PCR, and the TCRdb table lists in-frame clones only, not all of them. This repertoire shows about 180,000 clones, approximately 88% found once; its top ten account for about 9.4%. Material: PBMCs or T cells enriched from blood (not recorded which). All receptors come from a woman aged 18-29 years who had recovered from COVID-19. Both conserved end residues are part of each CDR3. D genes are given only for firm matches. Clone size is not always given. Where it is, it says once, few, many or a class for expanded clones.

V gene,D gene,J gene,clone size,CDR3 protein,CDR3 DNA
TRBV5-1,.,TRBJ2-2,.,CASFLAPNTGELFF,TGCGCTTCCTTCCTGGCACCGAACACCGGGGAGCTGTTTTTT
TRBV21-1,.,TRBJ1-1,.,CASREQVEKTEAFF,TGTGCCAGCAGAGAACAGGTAGAGAAGACTGAAGCTTTCTTT
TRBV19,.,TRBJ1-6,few,CASKDRSLMNSPLHF,TGTGCCAGCAAAGACAGATCACTTATGAATTCACCCCTCCACTTT
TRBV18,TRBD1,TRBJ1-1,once,CASSPRPGTGQNTEAFF,TGTGCCAGCTCACCAAGACCGGGGACAGGGCAGAACACTGAAGCTTTCTTT
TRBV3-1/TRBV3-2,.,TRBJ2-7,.,CASSGSGELSSYEQYF,TGTGCCAGCTCGGGATCGGGGGAGTTGAGCTCCTACGAGCAGTACTTC
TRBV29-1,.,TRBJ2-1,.,CSVGKTGAYNEQFF,TGCAGCGTCGGGAAGACAGGTGCCTACAATGAGCAGTTCTTC
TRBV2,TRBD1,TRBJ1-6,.,CASSERRDSLNSPLHF,TGTGCCAGCAGTGAAAGACGGGACAGCCTTAATTCACCCCTCCACTTT
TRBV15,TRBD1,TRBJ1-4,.,CATSREQGPATNEKLFF,TGTGCCACCAGCAGAGAACAGGGGCCTGCAACTAATGAAAAACTGTTTTTT
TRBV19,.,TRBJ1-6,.,CASSGRENSPLHF,TGTGCCAGTAGTGGCAGGGAAAATTCACCCCTCCACTTT
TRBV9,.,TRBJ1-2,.,CASSSATGTFYGYTF,TGTGCCAGCAGCTCCGCGACAGGCACCTTCTATGGCTACACCTTC
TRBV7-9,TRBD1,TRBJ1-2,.,CASSLGQGYGYTF,TGTGCCAGCAGCTTAGGACAGGGGTATGGCTACACCTTC
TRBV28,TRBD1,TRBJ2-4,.,CASSRQGQALAKNIQYF,TGTGCCAGCAGTAGACAGGGTCAGGCTTTGGCCAAAAACATTCAGTACTTC